Below, 25 T cell receptor beta chains from the same sample are listed, as sequenced in a study of human T cells and chemical hapten exposure. The time point here: patch test 2, 6 weeks after DPC sensitization. The treatment: therapeutic diphenylcyclopropenone sensitization with weekly scalp DPC. TCRdb re-called the RACE reads through MiXCR, storing one row per CDR3 protein. Of about 84,000 distinct CDR3 sequences listed, roughly a tenth are singletons. The sequencing here drew on whole blood, taken in connection with sensitization to the hapten diphenylcyclopropenone (DPC). These receptors all stem from a woman aged 50 to 65 with alopecia areata. Some clones in this sample may be carry-over from other donors' samples.

This clonotype showed up many times. V gene TRBV18 combines with J gene TRBJ2-7; D possibly corresponds to TRBD2 (5 bases). The CDR3 consists of 15 residues. Germline V gene lookup returns CDR1 KGHSH and CDR2 LQKENI. V gave up 0 bases and J gave up 0 bases, with 9 bases separating them. This CDR3 is CASSPPGLSSYEQYF. The DNA for the CDR3 is TGTGCCAGCTCACCACCCGGACTGAGCTCCTACGAGCAGTACTTC.

Regarding this clonotype: This may be a read error: a much more frequent sequence differs by one nucleotide. The gene calls are TRBV29-1 and TRBJ2-1; 10 nucleotides line up with TRBD2. The CDR3 is 15 amino acids. CDR1 and CDR2 from the germline V gene are SQVTM and ANQGSEA. V lost 0 bases and J lost 11; bases outside the gene matches: 10. The CDR3 nucleotides read TGCAGCGTTGAAGATCCAGCGGGAGGGCCTCATAAGCAGTTCTTC. Residues: CSVEDPAGGPHKQFF.

This rearrangement joins TRBV29-1 to TRBJ2-7, with D hard to call. The germline CDR1 and CDR2 sequences are SQVTM and ANQGSEA. The V gene lost 4 bases and the J gene lost 3 bases, with 10 bases spanning the gap. The length of the CDR3 is 12 residues. CDR3: CSVADTGYEQYF. CDR3 nucleotide sequence: TGCAGCGTTGCTGATACTGGCTACGAGCAGTACTTC.

This clonotype has more than one count but fewer than ten. The J gene is TRBJ2-1, the V gene TRBV4-3; a weak D match, TRBD2 (6 bases). Trimming cost V 0 bases and J 4 bases, with 16 bases left between them. CDR3 length: 17 residues. Germline lookup yields CDR1 LGHNA and CDR2 YSLEER. The CDR3 sequence: CASSQEGGTPGYNEQFF. The CDR3 DNA sequence: TGCGCCAGCAGCCAAGAAGGAGGGACCCCTGGGTACAATGAGCAGTTCTTC.

This clonotype was seen many times. V is TRBV7-9 and J is TRBJ2-5; 10 nucleotides match TRBD2. The germline gives CDR1 SEHNR, CDR2 FQNEAQ (reference sequence). There are 18 residues in the CDR3. The junction had 14 bases not matched to a gene; V was cut back by 5 bases and J by 2 bases. CDR3 nucleotides: TGTGCCAGCAGCCCGGACCCTACTACTAGCGGGACACAAGAGACCCAGTACTTC. Amino acids: CASSPDPTTSGTQETQYF. Full variable domain (remainder filled in from reference TRBV7-9 and TRBJ2-5): DTGVSQNPRHKITKRGQNVTFRCDPISEHNRLYWYRQTLGQGPEFLTYFQNEAQLEKSRLLSDRFSAERPKGSFSTLEIQRTEQGDSAMYLCASSPDPTTSGTQETQYFGPGTRLLVL.

This chain links TRBV20-1 with TRBJ2-7, with no clear D. The CDR3 sequence is 11 residues long. The germline V gene has CDR1 DFQATT and CDR2 SNEGSKA (reference sequence). With 5 bases removed from V and 1 base from J, the gap between germline ends came to 6 bases. This CDR3 reads CSAPSSYEQYF. In DNA form, the CDR3 reads TGCAGTGCTCCTTCATCCTACGAGCAGTACTTC.

This clonotype appeared many times. The V call is TRBV20-1, the J call TRBJ2-7; no reliable D call. Per the germline V gene, CDR1 is DFQATT and CDR2 is SNEGSKA (reference sequence). This CDR3 comprises 11 residues. Trimming took 7 bases from V and 0 from J, leaving 7 bases between them. The CDR3 DNA reads as TGCAGTGGGGCGTACTCCTACGAGCAGTACTTC. Encoded protein: CSGAYSYEQYF.

This clonotype was observed many times. The CDR3 bases are TGCAGCCCCGGACTAGTCGTCACCGGGGAGCTGTTTTTT. Translated: CSPGLVVTGELFF. V gene TRBV29-1 combines with J gene TRBJ2-2; 7 nucleotides agree with TRBD2. The J segment lost 4 bases and the V segment lost 8 bases, leaving 7 bases of the junction unmatched. Germline assignment: CDR1 SQVTM and CDR2 ANQGSEA. There are 13 residues in the CDR3.

This clonotype was counted many times. V is TRBV3-1 and J is TRBJ2-3; D remains unclear. The ends were cut back, 3 bases at V and 2 bases at J, with 15 bases in the middle. Per germline, CDR1 LGHDT and CDR2 YNNKEL (reference sequence). This CDR3 has 16 residues. The chain's CDR3 is CASSHWARGATDTQYF. DNA of the CDR3: TGTGCCAGCAGCCACTGGGCCCGAGGCGCCACAGATACGCAGTATTTT.

In its sample, this clonotype was seen many times. The chain links TRBV10-2 to TRBJ2-1, with a tentative D call TRBD2 (6 bases). Germline values: CDR1 WSHSY, CDR2 SAAADI. V was trimmed by 1 base and J by 2 bases, leaving 15 bases between them. The CDR3 runs to 17 residues. The CDR3, as DNA: TGCGCCAGCAGTGAGTGGGTGTTAGCGGAAGCCTACAATGAGCAGTTCTTC. It specifies CASSEWVLAEAYNEQFF.

This clonotype has a handful of counts. This chain links TRBV11-2 with TRBJ1-1, with a weak D call TRBD1 (6 bases). The CDR3 loop spans 14 amino acids. CDR1 and CDR2 (germline): SGHAT, FQNNGV. Deletions cut 5 bases from V and 1 base from J, with 11 bases between. The CDR3 is CASSPGTTNTEAFF. CDR3 coding DNA: TGTGCCAGCAGCCCTGGGACAACGAACACTGAAGCTTTCTTT. The whole variable domain, filled in from reference TRBV11-2 and TRBJ1-1, reads EAGVAQSPRYKIIEKRQSVAFWCNPISGHATLYWYQQILGQGPKLLIQFQNNGVVDDSQLPKDRFSAERLKGVDSTLKIQPAKLEDSAVYLCASSPGTTNTEAFFGQGTRLTVV.

The table lists this clonotype with many counts. The CDR3 DNA sequence: TGTGCCAGCAGTACTCTTCCTCCGGGACTGCAAGAGACCCAGTACTTC. Encoded protein: CASSTLPPGLQETQYF. This chain connects TRBV27 to TRBJ2-5, with TRBD2 as a possible D gene (6 bases). CDR1 and CDR2 from the germline V gene are MNHEY and SMNVEV (reference sequence). This CDR3 contains 16 residues. Trimming took off 5 bases at V and 2 bases at J, with 18 bases between the two ends.

The V gene is TRBV28, the J gene TRBJ1-5; 7 bases are shared with TRBD1. The length of the CDR3 is 12 residues. The junction had 3 bases not matched to a gene; V was cut back by 5 bases and J by 8 bases. The germline V gene has CDR1 MDHEN and CDR2 SYDVKM. In DNA form, the CDR3 reads TGTGCCAGCAGTCCGGGACAGAAGCCCCAGCATTTT. It translates to CASSPGQKPQHF.

This clonotype was observed a few times. This chain links TRBV7-2 with TRBJ2-7, with 8 bases that match TRBD2. Germline-derived CDR1 and CDR2 are SGHTA and FQGNSA. This CDR3 is built from 15 residues. V shed 1 base and J 7 bases; nucleotides not matched to a gene: 9. The DNA of the CDR3 is TGTGCCAGCAGCTTAGACGGGAGGGCCCAAAGGGAGCAGTACTTC. This codes for CASSLDGRAQREQYF. The full variable domain, with the rest looked up from reference TRBV7-2 and TRBJ2-7, is GAGVSQSPSNKVTEKGKDVELRCDPISGHTALYWYRQSLGQGLEFLIYFQGNSAPDKSGLPSDRFSAERTGGSVSTLTIQRTQQEDSAVYLCASSLDGRAQREQYFGPGTRLTVT.

The genes are TRBV18 and TRBJ2-7; TRBD1 is a possible D gene (5 bases). Germline assignment: CDR1 KGHSH and CDR2 LQKENI. V gave up 5 bases and J gave up 1 base, with 9 bases separating them. CDR3 length: 13 amino acids. CDR3 nucleotides: TGTGCCAGCTCAGACAGTATATCCTACGAGCAGTACTTC. Its translation is CASSDSISYEQYF.

This clonotype has ten or more counts. The CDR3 DNA reads as TGTGCCAGCAAGCTAGCGGGAGTATCAGATACGCAGTATTTT. Encoded protein: CASKLAGVSDTQYF. V gene TRBV13 combines with J gene TRBJ2-3; 10 nucleotides line up with TRBD2. Germline-derived CDR1 and CDR2 are PRHDT and FYEKMQ (reference sequence). This CDR3 contains 14 residues. Trimming at V came to 7 bases and at J to 4 bases, leaving 5 bases not matched to a gene.

This clonotype was recorded at least ten times. The chain employs TRBV3-1 and TRBJ1-1, with unresolved D. Germline V CDR1 and CDR2: LGHDT, YNNKEL (reference sequence). This CDR3 is built from 15 residues. Trimming took off 4 bases at V and 7 bases at J, with 19 bases between the two ends. This CDR3 reads CASSPPAEPHLEAFF. The CDR3 DNA sequence: TGTGCCAGCAGCCCCCCGGCGGAACCTCACCTTGAAGCTTTCTTT.

This chain uses TRBV6-6 with TRBJ2-1; TRBD1 agrees at 12 bases. CDR1 and CDR2 from the germline V gene are MNHNY and SVGAGI (reference sequence). Unmatched junction bases numbered 8, after V lost 7 bases and J lost 7 bases. This CDR3 has 15 residues. The CDR3 bases are TGTGCCAGCACGCTCCCGGGACAGGGGGCGAATGAGCAGTTCTTC. Protein: CASTLPGQGANEQFF.

The V gene is TRBV7-2, the J gene TRBJ2-5, with 10 bases that match TRBD1. The V and J ends lost 1 base and 5 bases, in that order; junction bases with no gene match: 1. The CDR3 loop spans 14 amino acids. Germline V gives CDR1 SGHTA, CDR2 FQGNSA. The CDR3 loop reads CASSLGTGGETQYF. DNA for the CDR3: TGTGCCAGCAGCTTAGGGACAGGGGGTGAGACCCAGTACTTC. Full variable domain (rest looked up from reference TRBV7-2 and TRBJ2-5): GAGVSQSPSNKVTEKGKDVELRCDPISGHTALYWYRQSLGQGLEFLIYFQGNSAPDKSGLPSDRFSAERTGGSVSTLTIQRTQQEDSAVYLCASSLGTGGETQYFGPGTRLLVL.

This clonotype has ten or more counts. This rearrangement joins TRBV12-3 or TRBV12-4 to TRBJ1-2; D may be TRBD1 (5 bases). V lost 8 bases and J lost 5, with 21 bases in between. The CDR3 contains 15 residues. CDR3 DNA sequence: TGTGCCAGCCGGAAAAAGGGAACCGGGGGATATGGCTACACCTTC. Translation: CASRKKGTGGYGYTF.

The CDR3 region is CASSHRRTRPDEQFF. CDR3 sequence (DNA): TGTGCCAGCAGCCACCGGCGGACTCGGCCGGATGAGCAGTTCTTC. The chain is built from TRBV3-1 and TRBJ2-1, with D possibly matching TRBD2 (5 bases). Trimming took off 3 bases at V and 8 bases at J, with 17 bases between the two ends. Germline V CDR1 and CDR2: LGHDT, YNNKEL (reference sequence). This CDR3 region has 15 residues.

This clonotype was seen more than once but under ten times. The chain couples TRBV12-3 or TRBV12-4 to TRBJ1-2; maybe TRBD1 (5 bases). There are 14 residues in the CDR3. The ends were cut back, 5 bases at V and 4 bases at J, with 14 bases in the middle. The CDR3 DNA sequence: TGTGCCAGCAGTCAACCCATCGACAGCTATGGCTACACCTTC. Protein sequence: CASSQPIDSYGYTF.

This clonotype was counted at least ten times. V usage is TRBV5-1 and J usage is TRBJ2-5; 14 bases map to TRBD2. The CDR3 consists of 18 residues. The V gene end was trimmed by 4 bases and the J gene end by 1 base; junction bases not matched to a gene: 9. Germline V gene lookup returns CDR1 SGHRS and CDR2 YFSETQ. The CDR3 sequence: CASSTGTSGSGGQETQYF. The CDR3 nucleotides read TGCGCCAGCAGCACAGGGACTAGCGGGAGTGGGGGCCAAGAGACCCAGTACTTC.

The rearrangement links TRBV3-1 to TRBJ2-7, with a weak D call TRBD2 (6 bases). From germline, CDR1 is LGHDT and CDR2 YNNKEL (reference sequence). Trimming took off 4 bases at V and 2 bases at J, with 6 bases between the two ends. CDR3 size: 12 residues. The CDR3 reads CASSRTTYEQYF. The CDR3 region has the DNA TGTGCCAGCAGCCGGACTACCTACGAGCAGTACTTC.

In its sample, this clonotype was seen many times. The CDR3 sequence is CASSFVVGETQYF. The DNA of the CDR3 is TGTGCCAGCAGCTTTGTAGTAGGCGAGACCCAGTACTTC. The chain carries TRBV7-9 and TRBJ2-5; no definite D call. The CDR3 contains 13 residues. Looked up from germline, CDR1 is SEHNR and CDR2 is FQNEAQ (reference sequence). Trimming shortened V by 3 bases and J by 5 bases, and 10 bases separated the two germline ends.